One sample yielded the 16 T cell receptor beta chains listed below, sequenced in a study of Graves' ophthalmopathy and Graves' hyperthyroidism. Transcripts of RNA were the source for amplifying TCR beta CDR3 regions. An opening RT-PCR round employed HTBI primers and preceded a second-round multiplex PCR. TCRdb reprocessed the multiplex PCR reads with MiXCR, giving one entry per CDR3 protein. The sample yields 620,000 or so distinct CDR3 sequences, 22% seen once. Sequenced sample: peripheral blood. These receptors all come from a woman younger than 35 with stable Graves' hyperthyroidism. Some clones in this sample may be carry-over from other donors' samples.

This clonotype was counted a few times. This clone may be a read error of a much larger clone one base away. The V gene is TRBV6-2 or TRBV6-3, the J gene TRBJ2-5; D is unresolved. This CDR3 has 12 amino acids. Germline loops: CDR1 MNHEY, CDR2 SVGEGT. This CDR3 reads CASSHRQETKYF. The CDR3 nucleotides are TGTGCCAGCAGTCACCGCCAAGAGACCAAGTACTTC.

The J gene is TRBJ1-6, the V gene TRBV20-1; possible D gene TRBD1, 6 bases. The CDR3 runs to 13 residues. The ends were cut back, 6 bases at V and 7 bases at J, with 13 bases in the middle. Germline CDR1 reads DFQATT; CDR2 reads SNEGSKA (reference sequence). The DNA of the CDR3 is TGCAGTGCAGCGGGACAAACCAATTCACCCCTCCACTTT. Translated: CSAAGQTNSPLHF.

This clonotype came up many times. This sequence joins TRBV7-2 and TRBJ2-7, with D possibly being TRBD2 (5 bases). From germline, CDR1 is SGHTA and CDR2 FQGNSA. V was cut by 3 bases and J by 7 bases, with 16 bases left in between. The CDR3 covers 14 residues. DNA for the CDR3: TGTGCCAGCAGCTTGGTTTTGGGAGAGGGTGAGCAGTACTTC. This encodes CASSLVLGEGEQYF. The full variable domain, its missing parts supplied by reference TRBV7-2 and TRBJ2-7, is GAGVSQSPSNKVTEKGKDVELRCDPISGHTALYWYRQSLGQGLEFLIYFQGNSAPDKSGLPSDRFSAERTGGSVSTLTIQRTQQEDSAVYLCASSLVLGEGEQYFGPGTRLTVT.

On this clonotype: The junction departs from the called germline gene at one end, perhaps through a read error. This rearrangement joins TRBV12-3 or TRBV12-4 to TRBJ2-4, with TRBD2 identical over 14 bases. This CDR3 spans 18 amino acids. This CDR3 reads CASSPGGLAGVAKNIKYF. For the CDR3, the DNA is TGTGCCAGCAGCCCAGGGGGACTAGCGGGAGTGGCCAAAAACATTAAGTACTTC.

This clonotype occurred a few times. The chain recombines TRBV18 with TRBJ2-2, with TRBD1 identical over 8 bases. Trimming removed 4 bases from V and 4 bases from J; junction bases left unmatched: 5. CDR1 and CDR2 (germline): KGHSH, LQKENI. This CDR3 has 15 amino acids. CDR3 sequence reads: CASSLGQGRTGELFF. The CDR3 bases are TGTGCCAGCTCACTTGGACAGGGACGCACCGGGGAGCTGTTTTTT.

V is TRBV2 and J is TRBJ2-4, with a tentative D call TRBD1 (6 bases). Germline V gene sequence: CDR1 SNHLY, CDR2 FYNNEI. Trimming stripped 6 bases from V and 9 bases from J, with 12 bases between. There are 12 residues in the CDR3. The CDR3 here is CASSTGYGIQYF. CDR3 nucleotide sequence: TGTGCCAGCAGCACAGGGTACGGCATTCAGTACTTC.

This chain links TRBV9 with TRBJ2-7; D is ambiguous. V lost 3 bases, J lost 2 bases, and 15 bases lay in between. CDR1 and CDR2 from the germline V gene are SGDLS and YYNGEE. The CDR3 extends over 15 amino acids. The CDR3 DNA follows: TGTGCCAGCAGCGCGTCCCCGGGTCTTACCTACGAGCAGTACTTC. Protein product: CASSASPGLTYEQYF. Using reference TRBV9 and TRBJ2-7 for the parts outside the CDR3, the full variable domain is DSGVTQTPKHLITATGQRVTLRCSPRSGDLSVYWYQQSLDQGLQFLIQYYNGEERAKGNILERFSAQQFPDLHSELNLSSLELGDSALYFCASSASPGLTYEQYFGPGTRLTVT.

The table lists this clonotype with many counts. The CDR3 region is CASSIFSQPQHF. The CDR3 DNA sequence: TGTGCCAGTAGTATATTTTCGCAGCCCCAGCATTTT. The chain carries TRBV19 and TRBJ1-5; D gene uncertain. The CDR3 extends over 12 amino acids. With 2 bases removed from V and 7 bases from J, the gap between germline ends came to 6 bases. Germline values: CDR1 LNHDA, CDR2 SQIVND (reference sequence).

This clonotype was detected only a few times. This chain joins TRBV6-5 and TRBJ2-7; unclear D gene. CDR1 is MNHEY, CDR2 SVGAGI, per germline. CDR3 length: 13 residues. V lost 2 bases to trimming and J lost 2 bases, with 7 bases between them. DNA of the CDR3: TGTGCCAGCAGTTACGGTCAAACCTACGAGCAGTACTTC. Protein: CASSYGQTYEQYF.

The sample holds many counts of this clonotype. This chain uses TRBV12-3 or TRBV12-4 with TRBJ2-5, with 13 nucleotides matching TRBD2. CDR3 length equals 15 residues. With V trimmed by 4 bases and J by 3 bases, 2 bases remained unmatched. The CDR3 DNA reads as TGTGCCAGCAGTTCACTAGCGGGGGGGAAAGAGACCCAGTACTTC. Translation: CASSSLAGGKETQYF.

At least ten counts were recorded for this clonotype. V usage is TRBV20-1 and J usage is TRBJ2-7, with TRBD2 matching over 10 bases. Per germline, CDR1 DFQATT and CDR2 SNEGSKA (reference sequence). V dropped 4 bases and J dropped 3; count of bases not matched to a gene: 6. The CDR3 runs to 14 residues. CDR3 DNA sequence: TGCAGTGCTACTAATAGCGGGGGGATCTACGAGCAGTACTTC. It specifies CSATNSGGIYEQYF.

This clonotype was seen at least ten times. The J gene is TRBJ2-7, the V gene TRBV5-1; D may be TRBD1 (5 bases). Germline V gives CDR1 SGHRS, CDR2 YFSETQ. The germline V and J ends were trimmed by 0 bases and 0 bases, with 10 bases remaining between them. The CDR3 has 15 amino acids. CDR3 in amino acids: CASSLAQGGSYEQYF. As DNA, the CDR3 is TGCGCCAGCAGCTTGGCCCAGGGCGGCTCCTACGAGCAGTACTTC.

Notes on this clonotype: Given a much more abundant clone one base away, this may be a read error. Here the CDR3 omits its conserved ending phenylalanine or tryptophan, so a read error is the likely source. V is TRBV6-5 and J is TRBJ2-7, with D possibly being TRBD2 (7 bases). Trimming stripped 4 bases from V and 2 bases from J, with 12 bases between. This CDR3 is built from 14 residues. Germline V lookup: CDR1 MNHEY, CDR2 SVGAGI. In DNA, the CDR3 is TGTGCCAGCAGTTTACGGGGGGCACCCTACGAGCAGTACTTA. It specifies CASSLRGAPYEQYL.

The sample holds a few counts of this clonotype. The chain employs TRBV19 and TRBJ2-7; weak D call: TRBD1 (6 bases). CDR1 LNHDA and CDR2 SQIVND come from the germline V gene (reference sequence). Between the trimmed V and J ends, which lost 7 bases and 5 bases, there was a span of 12 bases. This CDR3 is 12 amino acids long. CDR3 DNA: TGTGCCAGTACTGACAGGTCCCACGAGCAGTACTTC. Protein product: CASTDRSHEQYF.

This clonotype was detected ten times or more. The CDR3 spells CASNQQGWELFF. Here the CDR3 DNA reads TGTGCCAGCAATCAGCAGGGGTGGGAGCTGTTTTTT. The J gene is TRBJ2-2, the V gene TRBV6-1, with D tentatively TRBD1 (6 bases). V was cut by 7 bases and J by 9 bases, with 12 bases left in between. CDR1 MNHNS and CDR2 SASEGT come from the germline V gene. The CDR3 loop spans 12 amino acids.

This clonotype has at least ten counts. The chain couples TRBV30 to TRBJ1-2, with no clear D. The CDR3 has 13 amino acids. Germline assignment: CDR1 GTSNPN and CDR2 SVGIG (reference sequence). Between the trimmed V and J ends, which lost 5 bases and 5 bases, there was a span of 15 bases. CDR3 coding DNA: TGTGCCTGGGAAGACGATAGTTGGTATGGCTACACCTTC. Residues: CAWEDDSWYGYTF.